The entry below gives a single T cell receptor (beta chain) sequence along with its context. Antigen unknown. The record originates from a study of T-cell reconstitution after alpha-beta-depleted transplantation in children. Study-wide points: Several hundred expanded graft clones reportedly gave rise to the alpha-beta T cells present about two months after transplant. Recipient T cells and thymic progenitors that survived were the source of the high TCRbeta diversity seen at day 60 in some patients. From newly produced T cells came most of the T-cell counts and diversity one year after transplant.

V lost 4 bases to trimming and J lost 3 bases; unmatched junction nucleotides: 9. The V gene's germline CDR1 is SNHLY and CDR2 FYNNEI. The CDR3 consists of 16 residues. Construction of the TCRbeta library involved unique molecular identifiers. TCRdb independently ran MiXCR on the PCR reads; one entry per CDR3 protein. Of hundreds of thousands of distinct CDR3 sequences in the sample, 9.5% to 13% are singletons; the top ten hold 25% to 30%. The sample was PBMCs, taken before TCRalphabeta/CD19-depleted stem cell transplant. The sequence was obtained from a child under two years old with acute myeloid leukemia, due to receive a stem cell transplant. The chain employs TRBV2 and TRBJ1-2; 9 bases agree with TRBD1. Here the CDR3 DNA reads TGTGCCAGCAGTGGGGGACAGGGCCTGCTTTACTATGGCTACACCTTC. This sequence encodes CASSGGQGLLYYGYTF.